The 21 T cell receptor beta chains presented below share a single source sample, sequenced in a study of blood T cell repertoires in COVID-19. TCRdb's copy holds only in-frame clones and misses some; the assay was immunoSEQ multiplex PCR. The repertoire holds roughly 12,000 clones, around 73% seen once, with 30% in the top ten. Sequenced material: peripheral blood. These receptors were taken from a human donor in a cohort sampled during active COVID-19.

By its share, this clone is medium-sized. This chain joins TRBV6-2 or TRBV6-3 and TRBJ2-7; 7 nucleotides match TRBD1. The ends lost 5 bases at V and 2 bases at J; junction bases unmatched: 15. CDR1 is MNHEY and CDR2 is SVGEGT in the germline V gene. The CDR3 consists of 17 residues. In DNA form, the CDR3 reads TGTGCCAGCAGTCAGGGTCTCGGCACAGGGGTCACCTACGAGCAGTACTTC. Amino acids: CASSQGLGTGVTYEQYF.

This rearrangement joins TRBV3-1 (or the pseudogene TRBV3-2) to TRBJ2-5; 7 nucleotides agree with TRBD1. Germline CDR1 LGHDT, CDR2 YNNKEL (reference sequence). CDR3 length equals 14 residues. Trimming removed 1 base from V and 3 bases from J; junction bases left unmatched: 2. The CDR3 spells CASSQGTGKETQYF. Here the CDR3 DNA reads TGTGCCAGCAGCCAAGGGACAGGAAAAGAGACCCAGTACTTC.

The chain links TRBV9 to TRBJ2-5; D might be TRBD2 (6 bases). Trimming stripped 1 base from V and 4 bases from J, with 14 bases between. The CDR3 covers 15 residues. Germline assignment: CDR1 SGDLS and CDR2 YYNGEE. The CDR3 DNA is TGTGCCAGCAGCGTATTCGCGGGGCCGGGAGAGACCCAGTACTTC. Its translation: CASSVFAGPGETQYF.

V and J are TRBV7-2 and TRBJ2-7, with TRBD2 identical over 7 bases. The trim removed 2 bases at V and 2 bases at J, leaving 9 bases unmatched. The germline gives CDR1 SGHTA, CDR2 FQGNSA. The CDR3 extends over 16 amino acids. CDR3 sequence (DNA): TGTGCCAGCAGCTTAAGAGGGAGGGGTCGGCCCTACGAGCAGTACTTC. This codes for CASSLRGRGRPYEQYF.

This clone is classed as medium-sized. This chain uses TRBV5-4 with TRBJ2-5; D possibly corresponds to TRBD1 (5 bases). The CDR3 covers 13 residues. Germline V gene sequence: CDR1 SGHNT, CDR2 YYREEE (reference sequence). V lost 2 bases and J 4 bases, leaving 9 bases between the germline ends. CDR3: CASSLRQTETQYF. In DNA form, the CDR3 reads TGTGCCAGCAGCTTACGACAGACAGAGACCCAGTACTTC. Supplemented by reference TRBV5-4 and TRBJ2-5, the full variable domain reads ETGVTQSPTHLIKTRGQQVTLRCSSQSGHNTVSWYQQALGQGPQFIFQYYREEENGRGNFPPRFSGLQFPNYSSELNVNALELDDSALYLCASSLRQTETQYFGPGTRLLVL.

The CDR3 DNA follows: TGCGCCAGCAGCCATCACAGCACCGGGGAGCTGTTTTTT. The encoded protein is CASSHHSTGELFF. The chain combines TRBV4-1 with TRBJ2-2, with D unresolved. Germline V gene lookup returns CDR1 MGHRA and CDR2 YSYEKL. The CDR3 runs to 13 residues. V dropped 3 bases and J dropped 4 bases, with 6 bases sitting between them.

This clone was counted only a few times. The chain couples TRBV24-1 to TRBJ2-3; D is unresolved. Trimming left V 2 bases short and J 1 base short, with 9 bases between. CDR3 length: 15 residues. Germline V CDR1 and CDR2: KGHDR, SFDVKD. The CDR3 protein is CATSDWVAGTDTQYF. CDR3 bases: TGTGCCACCAGTGATTGGGTAGCAGGCACAGATACGCAGTATTTT.

The CDR3 DNA follows: TGTGCCAGCTCTTCGGACAGGGGGTTAGAGACCCAGTACTTC. Translation: CASSSDRGLETQYF. The genes are TRBV18 and TRBJ2-5; 10 bases align to TRBD1. J lost 4 bases, V lost 6 bases, and 5 bases had no gene match. Germline lookup yields CDR1 KGHSH and CDR2 LQKENI. This CDR3 is built from 14 residues.

With respect to this clone: The junction departs from the called germline gene at one end, perhaps through a read error. The V gene is TRBV27, the J gene TRBJ2-7; 9 bases fit TRBD2. Germline V gene sequence: CDR1 MNHEY, CDR2 SMNVEV (reference sequence). The CDR3 spans 19 residues. This CDR3 reads CASRPGRVMTSGPFQIGLF. DNA of the CDR3: TGTGCCAGCAGACCCGGCAGGGTCATGACTAGCGGACCCTTCCAAATCGGCCTATTC.

This clone was seen more than once but under ten times. This chain links TRBV15 with TRBJ1-5, with TRBD1 as a possible D gene (6 bases). The length of the CDR3 is 16 residues. Trimming stripped 2 bases from V and 1 base from J, with 12 bases between. Germline CDR1 and CDR2: LNHNV and YYDKDF (reference sequence). CDR3 amino acids: CATSRQRQVSNQPQHF. CDR3 in DNA: TGTGCCACCAGCAGACAACGACAGGTCAGCAATCAGCCCCAGCATTTT. Drawing the rest from reference TRBV15 and TRBJ1-5, the complete variable domain is DAMVIQNPRYQVTQFGKPVTLSCSQTLNHNVMYWYQQKSSQAPKLLFHYYDKDFNNEADTPDNFQSRRPNTSFCFLDIRSPGLGDTAMYLCATSRQRQVSNQPQHFGDGTRLSIL.

This clone appeared once. The chain is built from TRBV18 and TRBJ1-4, with 9 bases lining up with TRBD1. V dropped 2 bases and J dropped 5; count of bases not matched to a gene: 6. The germline V gene has CDR1 KGHSH and CDR2 LQKENI. The CDR3 is 16 residues long. In nucleotides, the CDR3 is TGTGCCAGCTCACCAAACAGGGGGCAGTCAAATGAAAAACTGTTTTTT. Its translation: CASSPNRGQSNEKLFF.

This chain links TRBV27 with TRBJ2-1, with a tentative D call TRBD1 (5 bases). CDR1 MNHEY and CDR2 SMNVEV come from the germline V gene (reference sequence). The CDR3 is made up of 16 amino acids. Between the trimmed V and J ends, which lost 8 bases and 3 bases, there was a span of 20 bases. CDR3 bases: TGTGCCAGCCCCTTGGGGCAGCGCCAGGTCTACAATGAGCAGTTCTTC. Amino acids: CASPLGQRQVYNEQFF.

The chain carries TRBV3-1 (or the pseudogene TRBV3-2) and TRBJ2-5; a weak D match, TRBD1 (5 bases). CDR1 is LGHDT and CDR2 is YNNKEL in the germline V gene (reference sequence). The V end was cut by 5 bases, the J end by 3 bases, with 19 bases between. The CDR3 covers 16 residues. The CDR3, as DNA: TGTGCCAGCAGCTCTCCCAGGGCAAGACACGAAGAGACCCAGTACTTC. Its protein product is CASSSPRARHEETQYF.

J is TRBJ2-2 and V is TRBV5-8; 9 nucleotides align to TRBD1. CDR1 SGHTS and CDR2 YDEGEE come from the germline V gene. The CDR3 contains 16 residues. The V gene end was trimmed by 2 bases and the J gene end by 2 bases; junction bases not matched to a gene: 4. This CDR3 reads CASSLGTGINTGELFF. DNA for the CDR3: TGTGCCAGCAGCTTAGGGACAGGGATTAACACCGGGGAGCTGTTTTTT. Full variable domain (outside the CDR3, taken from reference TRBV5-8 and TRBJ2-2): EAGVTQSPTHLIKTRGQQATLRCSPISGHTSVYWYQQALGLGLQFLLWYDEGEERNRGNFPPRFSGRQFPNYSSELNVNALELEDSALYLCASSLGTGINTGELFFGEGSRLTVL.

The V call is TRBV6-5, the J call TRBJ2-7, with a tentative D call TRBD2 (5 bases). CDR3 length: 15 amino acids. Germline loops: CDR1 MNHEY, CDR2 SVGAGI. The V end was cut by 2 bases, the J end by 4 bases, with 15 bases between. The CDR3 loop is CASSYGGGGWYEQYF. Here the CDR3 DNA reads TGTGCCAGCAGTTACGGCGGCGGAGGTTGGTACGAGCAGTACTTC.

V usage is TRBV28 and J usage is TRBJ1-1, with 7 bases lining up with TRBD1. The CDR3 runs 16 residues. CDR1 is MDHEN, CDR2 SYDVKM, per germline. Unmatched junction bases numbered 14, after V lost 2 bases and J lost 8 bases. The CDR3 sequence: CASSLAATGIGLEAFF. CDR3 coding DNA: TGTGCCAGCAGTTTAGCGGCGACAGGGATCGGGTTAGAAGCTTTCTTT. Full variable domain (outside the CDR3, taken from reference TRBV28 and TRBJ1-1): DVKVTQSSRYLVKRTGEKVFLECVQDMDHENMFWYRQDPGLGLRLIYFSYDVKMKEKGDIPEGYSVSREKKERFSLILESASTNQTSMYLCASSLAATGIGLEAFFGQGTRLTVV.

The rearrangement uses TRBV5-5 and TRBJ1-1; D possibly corresponds to TRBD1 (5 bases). Germline V CDR1 and CDR2: SGHKS, YYEKEE (reference sequence). Trimming took 4 bases from V and 10 from J, leaving 11 bases between them. This CDR3 contains 11 residues. CDR3 residues: CASSRGRGAFF. DNA for the CDR3: TGTGCCAGCAGCCGGGGGAGGGGAGCTTTCTTT.

This clone was seen only once. One end of the junction is discordant with germline, which a read error may explain. This chain links TRBV24-1 with TRBJ2-7, with D perhaps TRBD1 or TRBD2 (9 bases each). The CDR3 consists of 15 residues. The germline CDR1 and CDR2 sequences are KGHDR and SFDVKD. CDR3 residues: CATSDHRDRAGLANF. CDR3 bases: TGTGCCACCAGTGACCACCGGGACAGGGCTGGACTAGCGAACTTC.

The CDR3 region is CASSMGLAGASSTDTQYF. The CDR3 bases are TGCGCCAGCAGCATGGGACTAGCGGGGGCCTCTAGCACAGATACGCAGTATTTT. The V call is TRBV5-1, the J call TRBJ2-3, with 14 bases identical to TRBD2. Germline V gives CDR1 SGHRS, CDR2 YFSETQ. The CDR3 covers 18 residues. V dropped 4 bases and J dropped 0; count of bases not matched to a gene: 7.

The chain joins TRBV19 to TRBJ1-3; a weak D match, TRBD1 (6 bases). The V end lost 5 bases, the J end lost 1 base, and 18 bases lay between the germline ends. The CDR3 contains 17 residues. CDR1 is LNHDA, CDR2 SQIVND, per germline (reference sequence). CDR3 protein: CASSASNRAPSGNTIYF. DNA of the CDR3: TGTGCCAGTAGTGCCTCCAACAGGGCTCCTTCTGGAAACACCATATATTTT.

The table lists this clone with a few counts. This chain links TRBV30 with TRBJ2-2; TRBD2 agrees at 9 bases. V gave up 3 bases and J gave up 3 bases; unmatched junction bases: 5. Germline V gene sequence: CDR1 GTSNPN, CDR2 SVGIG (reference sequence). CDR3 size: 15 residues. For the CDR3, the DNA is TGTGCCTGGAGCACCTTAGCGGGAGACACCGGGGAGCTGTTTTTT. It specifies CAWSTLAGDTGELFF.